This T cell receptor beta chain was sequenced for a study of T cell repertoires in cytomegalovirus infection. Of note for this clonotype: What it recognizes is unknown.

TCRdb itself ran the reads through MiXCR, one entry per CDR3 protein. Of 680,000 or so distinct CDR3 sequences listed, roughly 30% were seen once; the top ten hold about 20%. The CDR3 has 14 residues. Germline V lookup: CDR1 MGHRA, CDR2 YSYEKL. V lost 3 bases and J lost 6, with 14 bases in between. Here the sequenced sample was cultured PBMCs, taken from culture after CMV antigen stimulation. The chain combines TRBV4-1 with TRBJ1-2; TRBD1 might be the D (5 bases). This sequence was found in a human donor in good health (CMV status not recorded). Some clones in this sample may be carry-over from other donors' samples. Here the CDR3 reads CASSQPGRLNGYTF. CDR3 nucleotide sequence: TGCGCCAGCAGCCAGCCGGGGCGCCTAAATGGCTACACCTTC.